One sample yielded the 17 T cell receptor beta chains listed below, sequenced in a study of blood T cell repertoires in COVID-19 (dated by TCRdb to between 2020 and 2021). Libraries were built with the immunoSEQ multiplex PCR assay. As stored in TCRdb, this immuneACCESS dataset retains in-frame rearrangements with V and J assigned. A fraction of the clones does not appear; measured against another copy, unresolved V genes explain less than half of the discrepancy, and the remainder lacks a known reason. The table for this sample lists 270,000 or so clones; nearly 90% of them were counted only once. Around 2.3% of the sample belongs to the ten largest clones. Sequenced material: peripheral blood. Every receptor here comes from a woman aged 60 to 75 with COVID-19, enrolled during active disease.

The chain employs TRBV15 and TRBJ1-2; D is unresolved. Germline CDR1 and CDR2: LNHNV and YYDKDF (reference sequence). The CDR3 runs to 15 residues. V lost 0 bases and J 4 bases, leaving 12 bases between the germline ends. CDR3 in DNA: TGTGCCACCAGCAGAGATCCCCTACCCGCCTATGGCTACACCTTC. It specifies CATSRDPLPAYGYTF.

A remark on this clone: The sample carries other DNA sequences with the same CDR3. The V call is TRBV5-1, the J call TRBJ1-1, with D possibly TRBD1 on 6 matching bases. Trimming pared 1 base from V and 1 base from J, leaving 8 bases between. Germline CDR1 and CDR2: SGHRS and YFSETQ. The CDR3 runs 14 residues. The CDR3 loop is CASSLSQGNTEAFF. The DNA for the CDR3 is TGCGCCAGCAGCTTGTCACAGGGGAACACTGAAGCTTTCTTT.

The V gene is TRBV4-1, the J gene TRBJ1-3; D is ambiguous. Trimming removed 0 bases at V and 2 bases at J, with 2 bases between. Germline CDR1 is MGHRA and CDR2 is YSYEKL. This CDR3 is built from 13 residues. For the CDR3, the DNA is TGCGCCAGCAGCCAAGACGCTGGAAACACCATATATTTT. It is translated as CASSQDAGNTIYF.

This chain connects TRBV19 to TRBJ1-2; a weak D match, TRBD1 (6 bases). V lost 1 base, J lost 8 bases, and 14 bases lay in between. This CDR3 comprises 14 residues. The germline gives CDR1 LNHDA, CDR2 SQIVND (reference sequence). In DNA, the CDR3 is TGTGCCAGTAGTATAGTGGGCAGGGGAAGCGGCTACACCTTC. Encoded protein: CASSIVGRGSGYTF.

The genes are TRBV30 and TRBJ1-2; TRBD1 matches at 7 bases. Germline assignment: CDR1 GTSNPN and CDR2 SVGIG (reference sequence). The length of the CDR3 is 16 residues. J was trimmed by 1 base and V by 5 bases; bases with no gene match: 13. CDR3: CAWYRQGGGLNYGYTF. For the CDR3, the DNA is TGTGCCTGGTACAGACAGGGAGGTGGACTTAACTATGGCTACACCTTC.

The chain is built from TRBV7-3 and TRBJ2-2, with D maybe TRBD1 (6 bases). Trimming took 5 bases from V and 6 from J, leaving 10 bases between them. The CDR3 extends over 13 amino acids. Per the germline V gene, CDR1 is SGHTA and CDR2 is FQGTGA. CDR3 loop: CASSPGVPGELFF. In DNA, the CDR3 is TGTGCCAGCAGCCCAGGGGTCCCCGGGGAGCTGTTTTTT. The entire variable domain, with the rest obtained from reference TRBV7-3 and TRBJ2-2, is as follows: GAGVSQTPSNKVTEKGKYVELRCDPISGHTALYWYRQSLGQGPEFLIYFQGTGAADDSGLPNDRFFAVRPEGSVSTLKIQRTERGDSAVYLCASSPGVPGELFFGEGSRLTVL.

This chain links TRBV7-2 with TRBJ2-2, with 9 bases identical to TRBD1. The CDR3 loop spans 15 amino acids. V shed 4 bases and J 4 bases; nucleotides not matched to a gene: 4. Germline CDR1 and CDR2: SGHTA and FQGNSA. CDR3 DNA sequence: TGTGCCAGCAGCTGGGACAGGGTATCCACCGGGGAGCTGTTTTTT. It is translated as CASSWDRVSTGELFF.

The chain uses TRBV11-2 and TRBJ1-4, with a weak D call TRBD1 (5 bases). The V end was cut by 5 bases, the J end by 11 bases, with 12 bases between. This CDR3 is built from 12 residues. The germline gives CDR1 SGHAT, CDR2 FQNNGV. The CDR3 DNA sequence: TGTGCCAGCAGCCCGGGGGTAGGGAAACTGTTTTTT. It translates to CASSPGVGKLFF.

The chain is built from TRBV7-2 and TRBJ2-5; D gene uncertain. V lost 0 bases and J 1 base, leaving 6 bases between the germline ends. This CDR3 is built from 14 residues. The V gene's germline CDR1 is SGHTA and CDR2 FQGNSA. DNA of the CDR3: TGTGCCAGCAGCTTAGCGCAGATCCAAGAGACCCAGTACTTC. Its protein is CASSLAQIQETQYF.

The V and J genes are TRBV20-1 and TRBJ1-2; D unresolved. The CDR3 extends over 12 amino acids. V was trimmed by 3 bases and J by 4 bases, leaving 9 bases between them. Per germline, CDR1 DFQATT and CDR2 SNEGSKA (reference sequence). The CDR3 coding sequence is TGCAGTGCTAGTGGAGCCCCCTATGGCTACACCTTC. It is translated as CSASGAPYGYTF.

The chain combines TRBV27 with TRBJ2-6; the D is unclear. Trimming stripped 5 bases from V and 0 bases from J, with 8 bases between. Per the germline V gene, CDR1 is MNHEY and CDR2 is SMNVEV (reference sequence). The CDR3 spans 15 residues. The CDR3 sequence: CASSPEPSGANVLTF. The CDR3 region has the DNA TGTGCCAGCAGTCCGGAGCCCTCTGGGGCCAACGTCCTGACTTTC.

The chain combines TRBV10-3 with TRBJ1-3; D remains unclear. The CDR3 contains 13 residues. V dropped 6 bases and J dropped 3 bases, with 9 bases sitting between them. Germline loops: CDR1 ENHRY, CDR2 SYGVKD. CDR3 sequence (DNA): TGTGCCATCAGCGACTCGAGTGGAAACACCATATATTTT. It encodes CAISDSSGNTIYF.

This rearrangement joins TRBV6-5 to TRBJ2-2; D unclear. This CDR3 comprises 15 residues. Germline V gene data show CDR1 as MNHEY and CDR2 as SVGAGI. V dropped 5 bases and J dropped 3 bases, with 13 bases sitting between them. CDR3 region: CASSMTTYDTGELFF. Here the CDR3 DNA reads TGTGCCAGCAGTATGACAACCTACGACACCGGGGAGCTGTTTTTT.

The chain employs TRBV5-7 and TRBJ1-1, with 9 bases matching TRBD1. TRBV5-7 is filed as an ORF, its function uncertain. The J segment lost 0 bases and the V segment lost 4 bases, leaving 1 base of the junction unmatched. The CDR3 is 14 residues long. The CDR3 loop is CASSRQGVNTEAFF. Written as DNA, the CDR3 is TGTGCCAGCAGCCGACAGGGGGTGAACACTGAAGCTTTCTTT.

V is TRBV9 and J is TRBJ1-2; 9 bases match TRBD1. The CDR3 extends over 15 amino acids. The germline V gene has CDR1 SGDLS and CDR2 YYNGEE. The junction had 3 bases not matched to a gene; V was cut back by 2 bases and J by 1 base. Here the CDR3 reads CASSVGTGNNYGYTF. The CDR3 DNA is TGTGCCAGCAGCGTCGGGACAGGGAATAACTATGGCTACACCTTC.

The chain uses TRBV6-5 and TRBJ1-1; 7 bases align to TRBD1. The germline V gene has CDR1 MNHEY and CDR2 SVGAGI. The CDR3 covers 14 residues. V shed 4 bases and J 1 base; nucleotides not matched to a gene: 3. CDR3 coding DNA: TGTGCCAGCAGTTCCCGACAGGGGAACACTGAAGCTTTCTTT. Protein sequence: CASSSRQGNTEAFF.

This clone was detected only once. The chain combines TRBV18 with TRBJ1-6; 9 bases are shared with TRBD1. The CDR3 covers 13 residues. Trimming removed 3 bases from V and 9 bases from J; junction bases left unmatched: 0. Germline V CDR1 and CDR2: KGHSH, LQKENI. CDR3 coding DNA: TGTGCCAGCTCACCGGACAGGGGTTCACCCCTCCACTTT. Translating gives CASSPDRGSPLHF.